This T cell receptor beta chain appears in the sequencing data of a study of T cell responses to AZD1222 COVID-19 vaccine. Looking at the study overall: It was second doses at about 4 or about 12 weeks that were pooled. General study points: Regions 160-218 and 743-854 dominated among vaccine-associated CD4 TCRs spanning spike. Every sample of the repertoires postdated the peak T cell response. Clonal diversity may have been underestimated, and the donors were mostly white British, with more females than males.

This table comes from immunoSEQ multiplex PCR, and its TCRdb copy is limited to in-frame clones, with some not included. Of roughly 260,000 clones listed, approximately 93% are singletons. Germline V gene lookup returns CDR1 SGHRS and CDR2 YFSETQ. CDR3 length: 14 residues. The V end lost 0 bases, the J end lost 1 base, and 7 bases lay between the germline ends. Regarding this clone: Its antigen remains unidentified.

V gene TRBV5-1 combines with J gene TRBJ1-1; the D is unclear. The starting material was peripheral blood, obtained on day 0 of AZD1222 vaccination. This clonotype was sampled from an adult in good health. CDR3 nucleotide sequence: TGCGCCAGCAGCTTGGGGAGCTCGAACACTGAAGCTTTCTTT. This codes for CASSLGSSNTEAFF.